This TCR beta chain was recorded in a study of blood T cell repertoires in COVID-19. Study-level background: Spain, Italy and the United States supplied samples that represented acute and convalescent COVID-19. Nucleic acid was either cDNA or gDNA, and it came from T cells, B-cell-depleted T cells, or PBMCs.

Methods used by the authors: Amplification of reference gene primers was used by the study to estimate nucleated cell counts. The data were produced by immunoSEQ multiplex PCR, yet TCRdb's version contains in-frame clones alone and is incomplete. That table furnishes V, J and clone size, whereas the DNA furnished D and trimming. The data show approximately 170,000 clones, around 85% seen once. CDR1 and CDR2 (germline): LGHDT, YNNKEL (reference sequence). V was trimmed by 1 base and J by 0 bases, leaving 7 bases between them. CDR3 length equals 15 residues. This clone was detected only a few times. This sequence was found in a man aged 55 to 69 who had recovered from COVID-19. The sequenced material came from peripheral blood. The V gene is TRBV3-1 (or the pseudogene TRBV3-2), the J gene TRBJ1-3, with D hard to call. The CDR3 here is CASSQGPVSGNTIYF. The CDR3 DNA sequence: TGTGCCAGCAGCCAAGGCCCAGTCTCTGGAAACACCATATATTTT.